A single sample gave rise to the 19 T cell receptor beta chains below, sequenced in a study of shared clonotypes between healthy human individuals. The data were produced by immunoSEQ multiplex PCR, yet TCRdb's version contains in-frame clones alone and is incomplete. The table includes tens of thousands of clones, around 57% detected once. What was sequenced was memory CD8+ T cells sorted from blood. Subset defined: CD45RO+ cells pooled with CCR7-negative TemRA cells. Receptors were obtained from a man aged 25-40 years in good health.

The chain is built from TRBV6-1 and TRBJ1-2; no firm D call. Per germline, CDR1 MNHNS and CDR2 SASEGT. The CDR3 runs 14 residues. V lost 3 bases and J lost 2, with 10 bases in between. The CDR3 region has the DNA TGTGCCAGCAGTGAGGGGATTCGAAACTATGGCTACACCTTC. As protein: CASSEGIRNYGYTF.

The chain links TRBV10-3 to TRBJ2-7; 11 nucleotides align to TRBD2. Germline-derived CDR1 and CDR2 are ENHRY and SYGVKD. This CDR3 spans 17 amino acids. The J segment lost 4 bases and the V segment lost 7 bases, leaving 15 bases of the junction unmatched. CDR3 residues: CAITISKAGTSGYEQYF. CDR3 coding DNA: TGTGCCATCACAATATCGAAGGCTGGGACTAGCGGTTACGAGCAGTACTTC.

V usage is TRBV29-1 and J usage is TRBJ2-5; 14 nucleotides line up with TRBD2. The junction had 16 bases not matched to a gene; V was cut back by 6 bases and J by 1 base. This CDR3 comprises 19 residues. CDR1 is SQVTM, CDR2 ANQGSEA, per germline. CDR3 sequence: CSVENPTSGREWAQETQYF. DNA for the CDR3: TGCAGCGTGGAGAATCCGACTAGCGGGAGGGAGTGGGCCCAAGAGACCCAGTACTTC.

The genes are TRBV7-9 and TRBJ2-7; D is unclear. CDR3 length equals 17 residues. Germline lookup yields CDR1 SEHNR and CDR2 FQNEAQ (reference sequence). Deletions cut 5 bases from V and 1 base from J, with 21 bases between. The CDR3 bases are TGTGCCAGCAGCCGCACCTCTAGGCCGCCGATATCCTACGAGCAGTACTTC. Protein product: CASSRTSRPPISYEQYF.

The rearrangement uses TRBV7-2 and TRBJ2-1, with D unresolved. The CDR3 sequence is 15 residues long. V lost 3 bases and J lost 0, with 9 bases in between. Per the germline V gene, CDR1 is SGHTA and CDR2 is FQGNSA. DNA of the CDR3: TGTGCCAGCAGCTTGGGGTCGAGCTCCTACAATGAGCAGTTCTTC. Residues: CASSLGSSSYNEQFF.

This clone was seen a single time. The chain is built from TRBV5-4 and TRBJ2-5, with a tentative D call TRBD2 (6 bases). The CDR3 has 15 amino acids. Per the germline V gene, CDR1 is SGHNT and CDR2 is YYREEE (reference sequence). The germline V and J ends were trimmed by 4 bases and 2 bases, with 15 bases remaining between them. CDR3 sequence: CASSAPLAQQETQYF. DNA for the CDR3: TGTGCCAGCAGCGCTCCACTAGCCCAACAAGAGACCCAGTACTTC.

V gene TRBV11-2 combines with J gene TRBJ2-1; TRBD2 aligns across 7 bases. CDR1 and CDR2 (germline): SGHAT, FQNNGV. The CDR3 runs 14 residues. V was pared by 5 bases and J by 6 bases, with 7 bases of the junction left unmatched. The CDR3 loop is CASSAGVAGNEQFF. The CDR3 coding sequence is TGTGCCAGCAGCGCCGGGGTAGCGGGCAATGAGCAGTTCTTC.

This chain uses TRBV5-5 with TRBJ2-7; D possibly corresponds to TRBD2 (5 bases). CDR3 size: 14 residues. Germline V gene lookup returns CDR1 SGHKS and CDR2 YYEKEE (reference sequence). V was clipped by 2 bases and J by 7 bases, with 16 bases between them. The CDR3: CASSFSVSSGEQYF. In nucleotides, the CDR3 is TGTGCCAGCAGCTTCTCCGTATCCTCGGGGGAGCAGTACTTC.

This clone was detected only a few times. V and J are TRBV4-3 and TRBJ1-1; D remains ambiguous. The CDR3 length is 15 residues. The V gene lost 0 bases and the J gene lost 4 bases, with 12 bases spanning the gap. CDR1 and CDR2 from the germline V gene are LGHNA and YSLEER. Here the CDR3 DNA reads TGCGCCAGCAGCCAAGATCTCCCGCCGGGCACTGAAGCTTTCTTT. This codes for CASSQDLPPGTEAFF.

Many counts were recorded for this clone. The sample contains more than one DNA sequence encoding this CDR3. V gene TRBV6-5 combines with J gene TRBJ2-7; D tentatively fits TRBD1 or TRBD2 (5 bases each). The CDR3 runs to 12 residues. Trimming shortened V by 6 bases and J by 3 bases, and 9 bases separated the two germline ends. Germline-derived CDR1 and CDR2 are MNHEY and SVGAGI. CDR3 sequence reads: CASRGTDYEQYF. DNA of the CDR3: TGTGCCAGCAGGGGGACCGACTACGAGCAGTACTTC.

This clone has just one count. This sequence joins TRBV19 and TRBJ2-1; TRBD2 matches 9 bases. This CDR3 comprises 16 residues. Germline-derived CDR1 and CDR2 are LNHDA and SQIVND (reference sequence). Trimming took 5 bases from V and 6 from J; bases not matched to a gene: 11. DNA of the CDR3: TGTGCCAGTAGTCCGGTGACTAGCGGAAGGCCCAATGAGCAGTTCTTC. This encodes CASSPVTSGRPNEQFF.

Details on this clone: This likely stems from a read error, as it lies one base from a far larger clone. Here the CDR3 DNA reads TGTGCCAGCAGAAGCATGATAATTTTTTGGGACAGCTCCTACGAGCAGTACTTC. It translates to CASRSMIIFWDSSYEQYF. The rearrangement uses TRBV28 and TRBJ2-7, with 7 bases aligning to TRBD1. This CDR3 region has 18 residues. Germline CDR1 reads MDHEN; CDR2 reads SYDVKM. The ends lost 6 bases at V and 0 bases at J; junction bases unmatched: 17.

The CDR3 protein is CASSLGPSSYNEQFF. In DNA, the CDR3 is TGTGCCAGCAGCTTAGGGCCGAGCTCCTACAATGAGCAGTTCTTC. The chain combines TRBV5-8 with TRBJ2-1; D gene unclear. Trimming removed 2 bases at V and 0 bases at J, with 9 bases between. The CDR3 contains 15 residues. The germline V gene encodes CDR1 SGHTS and CDR2 YDEGEE.

This chain uses TRBV5-4 with TRBJ1-3; 9 bases agree with TRBD1. The germline CDR1 and CDR2 sequences are SGHNT and YYREEE (reference sequence). Germline trimming cut 3 bases from V and 0 bases from J; bases unmatched to any gene: 7. CDR3 length equals 17 residues. CDR3 protein: CASSSGQGLSSGNTIYF. For the CDR3, the DNA is TGTGCCAGCAGCTCGGGACAGGGATTAAGCTCTGGAAACACCATATATTTT.

Note on this clone: A much larger clone lies one base from this, so it may be a read error. Other DNA sequences within the sample encode an identical CDR3. This chain's CDR3 is CVQQPGTDSYNEQFF. CDR3 DNA: TGTGTCCAGCAACCCGGGACCGATTCCTACAATGAGCAGTTCTTC. J is TRBJ2-1 and V is TRBV2; D possibly matches TRBD1 or TRBD2 (5 bases each). CDR3 length equals 15 residues. Germline loops: CDR1 SNHLY, CDR2 FYNNEI.

This chain links TRBV27 with TRBJ2-2; 7 bases align to TRBD2. Germline V gene lookup returns CDR1 MNHEY and CDR2 SMNVEV (reference sequence). V shed 8 bases, J shed 4 bases, and the junction held 7 bases outside the gene matches. CDR3 length: 14 residues. CDR3 coding DNA: TGTGCCAGCGCTGGACTAGGAGTCACCGGGGAGCTGTTTTTT. Amino acid sequence: CASAGLGVTGELFF.

The chain combines TRBV28 with TRBJ2-7; D is perhaps TRBD1 (5 bases). Germline CDR1 and CDR2: MDHEN and SYDVKM. Trimming pared 3 bases from V and 6 bases from J, leaving 12 bases between. The CDR3 runs 13 residues. The CDR3 sequence: CASSLSQGSEQYF. The CDR3 nucleotides are TGTGCCAGCAGTTTGAGCCAGGGTTCCGAGCAGTACTTC.

The chain has TRBV5-1 and TRBJ2-2, with 9 bases identical to TRBD2. The CDR3 sequence is 17 residues long. The J segment lost 0 bases and the V segment lost 1 base, leaving 4 bases of the junction unmatched. In germline, CDR1 is SGHRS, CDR2 YFSETQ. The CDR3 loop is CASSLRLAATNTGELFF. Here the CDR3 DNA reads TGCGCCAGCAGCTTGAGACTAGCGGCTACGAACACCGGGGAGCTGTTTTTT.

The rearrangement joins TRBV23-1 to TRBJ2-7, with 7 nucleotides matching TRBD1. TRBV23-1 is given ORF status, its function remaining uncertain. Trimming cost V 3 bases and J 2 bases; bases outside gene matches: 10. This CDR3 comprises 16 residues. The CDR3 region is CASSQGPGQSPYEQYF. Written as DNA, the CDR3 is TGCGCCAGCAGTCAGGGGCCGGGACAGAGTCCCTACGAGCAGTACTTC.